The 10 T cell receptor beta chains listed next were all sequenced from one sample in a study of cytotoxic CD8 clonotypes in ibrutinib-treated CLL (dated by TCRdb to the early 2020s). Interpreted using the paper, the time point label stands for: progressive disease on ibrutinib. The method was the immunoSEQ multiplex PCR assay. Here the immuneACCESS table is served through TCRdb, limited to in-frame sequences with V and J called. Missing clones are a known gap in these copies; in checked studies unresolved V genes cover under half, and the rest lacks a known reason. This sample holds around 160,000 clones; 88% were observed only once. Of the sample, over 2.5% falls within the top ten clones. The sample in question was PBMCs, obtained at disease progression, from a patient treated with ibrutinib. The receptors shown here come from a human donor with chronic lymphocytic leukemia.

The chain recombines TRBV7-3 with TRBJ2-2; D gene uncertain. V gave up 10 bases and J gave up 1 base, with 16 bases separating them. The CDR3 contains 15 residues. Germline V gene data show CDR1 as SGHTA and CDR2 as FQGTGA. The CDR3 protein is CATSRDVGNTGELFF. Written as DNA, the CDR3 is TGTGCCACCTCTCGAGACGTGGGGAACACCGGGGAGCTGTTTTTT.

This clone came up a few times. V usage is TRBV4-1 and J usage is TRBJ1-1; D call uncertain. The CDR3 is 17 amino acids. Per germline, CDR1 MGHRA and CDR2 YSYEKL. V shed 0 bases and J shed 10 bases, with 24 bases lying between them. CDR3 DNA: TGCGCCAGCAGCCAAGATTATGTTATGTCTTCGGAGAAACGAGCTTTCTTT. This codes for CASSQDYVMSSEKRAFF.

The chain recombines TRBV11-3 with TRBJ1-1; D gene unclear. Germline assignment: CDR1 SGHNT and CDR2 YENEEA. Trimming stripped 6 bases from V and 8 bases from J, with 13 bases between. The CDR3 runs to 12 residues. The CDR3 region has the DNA TGTGCCAGCAGTTCACCAGGAAACGAAGCTTTCTTT. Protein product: CASSSPGNEAFF.

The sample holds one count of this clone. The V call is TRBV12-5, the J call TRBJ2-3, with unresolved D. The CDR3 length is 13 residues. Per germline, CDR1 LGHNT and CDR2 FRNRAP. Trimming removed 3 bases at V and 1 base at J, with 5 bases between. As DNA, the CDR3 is TGTGCTAGTGGTTTAGCTGGCACAGATACGCAGTATTTT. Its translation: CASGLAGTDTQYF.

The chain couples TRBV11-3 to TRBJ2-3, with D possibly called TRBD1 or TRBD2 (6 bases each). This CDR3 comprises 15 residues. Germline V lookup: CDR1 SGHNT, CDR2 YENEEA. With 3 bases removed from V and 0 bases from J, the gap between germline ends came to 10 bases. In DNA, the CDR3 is TGTGCCAGCAGCTTGGGGGGCGGCAGCACAGATACGCAGTATTTT. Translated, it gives CASSLGGGSTDTQYF.

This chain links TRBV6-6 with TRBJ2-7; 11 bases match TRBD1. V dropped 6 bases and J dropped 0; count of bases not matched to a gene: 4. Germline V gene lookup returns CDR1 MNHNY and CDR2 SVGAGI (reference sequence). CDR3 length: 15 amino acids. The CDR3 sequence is CASRTGTGGSYEQYF. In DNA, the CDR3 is TGTGCCAGCAGAACCGGGACAGGGGGCTCCTACGAGCAGTACTTC.

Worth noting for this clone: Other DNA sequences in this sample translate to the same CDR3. CDR3 in DNA: TGTGCCAGTAGTATTGGTGGTGTGAAGAACACTGAAGCTTTCTTT. Translation gives CASSIGGVKNTEAFF. This chain uses TRBV19 with TRBJ1-1; no reliable D call. This CDR3 is 15 amino acids long. The V end was cut by 3 bases, the J end by 1 base, with 12 bases between. Germline V gene lookup returns CDR1 LNHDA and CDR2 SQIVND (reference sequence). Full variable domain (remainder filled in from reference TRBV19 and TRBJ1-1): DGGITQSPKYLFRKEGQNVTLSCEQNLNHDAMYWYRQDPGQGLRLIYYSQIVNDFQKGDIAEGYSVSREKKESFPLTVTSAQKNPTAFYLCASSIGGVKNTEAFFGQGTRLTVV.

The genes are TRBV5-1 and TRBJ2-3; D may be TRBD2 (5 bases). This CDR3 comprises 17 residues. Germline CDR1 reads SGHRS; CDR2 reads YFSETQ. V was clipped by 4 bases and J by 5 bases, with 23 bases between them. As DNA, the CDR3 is TGCGCCAGCAGCCGAGCCCCAGGACTCACCGAAGGAGATACGCAGTATTTT. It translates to CASSRAPGLTEGDTQYF.

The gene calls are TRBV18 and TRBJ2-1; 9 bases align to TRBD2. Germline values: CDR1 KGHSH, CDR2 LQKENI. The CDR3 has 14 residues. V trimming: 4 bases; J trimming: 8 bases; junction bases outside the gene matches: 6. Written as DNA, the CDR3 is TGTGCCAGCTCACGGGGGATAGCGGGAGATGAGCAGTTCTTC. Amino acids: CASSRGIAGDEQFF.

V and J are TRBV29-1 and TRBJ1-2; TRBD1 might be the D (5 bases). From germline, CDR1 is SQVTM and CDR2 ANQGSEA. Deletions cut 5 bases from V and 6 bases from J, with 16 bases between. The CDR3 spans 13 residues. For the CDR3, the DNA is TGCAGCGTTCTATCCGAGGGGCGGAATGGCTACACCTTC. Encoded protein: CSVLSEGRNGYTF.